This note documents a single T cell receptor beta chain sequence. Per the original data handling: Estimation of nucleated cell counts relied on the amplification of reference gene primers. Clones were read by immunoSEQ multiplex PCR, and TCRdb kept only the in-frame ones, dropping some. Clone size and the V and J calls come from that table; the DNA yielded D and trimming. Of 150,000 to 200,000 clones detected, more than 80% appear once; the ten largest clones hold around 12%. The data were taken from a study of blood T cell repertoires in COVID-19. Looking at the study overall: Acute and convalescent COVID-19 specimens originated in the United States, Italy and Spain.

Trimming took off 2 bases at V and 3 bases at J, with 11 bases between the two ends. The CDR3 spans 15 residues. Germline V gene data show CDR1 as SGHVS and CDR2 as FQNEAQ. Sequencing was carried out using PBMCs or T cells enriched from blood (not recorded which). V and J are TRBV7-8 and TRBJ1-5; D remains unclear. This TCR was sampled from a man in his fifties who had recovered from COVID-19. CDR3 nucleotide sequence: TGTGCCAGCAGCTTATGGAGGGAAGACAATCAGCCCCAGCATTTT. This codes for CASSLWREDNQPQHF.